This T cell receptor beta chain derives from a study of blood T cell repertoires in COVID-19. Profiling relied on immunoSEQ multiplex PCR, and the TCRdb table lists in-frame clones only, not all of them. The profile shows around 240,000 clones, roughly 82% of them singletons. The CDR3 is made up of 15 amino acids. Germline CDR1 MNHEY, CDR2 SVGAGI. V lost 6 bases and J lost 2; bases outside the gene matches: 9. The rearrangement links TRBV6-5 to TRBJ1-2; 7 nucleotides agree with TRBD1. The sequence derives from a woman in her 40s who had recovered from COVID-19. The sequenced sample consisted of peripheral blood. CDR3 sequence reads: CASRANRGVNYGYTF. The CDR3 DNA follows: TGTGCCAGCAGGGCCAACAGGGGAGTAAACTATGGCTACACCTTC.